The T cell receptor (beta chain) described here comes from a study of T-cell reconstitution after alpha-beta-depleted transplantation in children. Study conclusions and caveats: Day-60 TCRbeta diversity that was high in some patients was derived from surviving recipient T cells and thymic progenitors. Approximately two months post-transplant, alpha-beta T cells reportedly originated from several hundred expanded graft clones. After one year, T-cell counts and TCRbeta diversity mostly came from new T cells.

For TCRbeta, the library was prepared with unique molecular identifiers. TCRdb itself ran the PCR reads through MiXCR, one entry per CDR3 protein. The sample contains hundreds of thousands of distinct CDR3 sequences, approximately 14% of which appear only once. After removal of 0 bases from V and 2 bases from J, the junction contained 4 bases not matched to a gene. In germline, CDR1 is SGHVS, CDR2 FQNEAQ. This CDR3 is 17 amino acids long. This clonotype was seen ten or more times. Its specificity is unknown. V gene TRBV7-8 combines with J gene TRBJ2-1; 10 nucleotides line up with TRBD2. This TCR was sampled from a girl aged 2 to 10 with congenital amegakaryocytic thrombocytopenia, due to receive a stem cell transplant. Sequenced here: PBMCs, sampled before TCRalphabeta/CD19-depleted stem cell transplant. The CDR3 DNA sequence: TGTGCCAGCAGCTTAGCCCAACTAGCGGGGCCCTACAATGAGCAGTTCTTC. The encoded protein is CASSLAQLAGPYNEQFF. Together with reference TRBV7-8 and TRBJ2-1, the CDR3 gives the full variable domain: GAGVSQSPRYKVAKRGQDVALRCDPISGHVSLFWYQQALGQGPEFLTYFQNEAQLDKSGLPSDRFFAERPEGSVSTLKIQRTQQEDSAVYLCASSLAQLAGPYNEQFFGPGTRLTVL.